This is a list of T cell receptor beta chains from one sample in a study of CD8 T cells in Susac syndrome. TCRdb called the immunoSEQ multiplex PCR reads again in MiXCR, with one record for every CDR3 protein. Among some 300,000 distinct CDR3 sequences, about 91% were seen once, and the ten largest hold around 0.18%. Sequencing was performed on CD8+ T cells from PBMCs. The receptor set was obtained from a human donor with multiple sclerosis. CDR3s include the opening cysteine and the closing phenylalanine or tryptophan. The D gene is left open where the match is weak. Expanded clones are given a class, and other clones once, few, many or no size at all.

size	V	D	J	DNA	CDR3
.	TRBV30	.	TRBJ1-5	TGTGCCTGGGGAGTTGGGATAGGAGGGCAGCCCCAGCATTTT	CAWGVGIGGQPQHF
.	TRBV7-9	.	TRBJ2-1	TGTGCCAGCAGTTCCGGGACACGCTCCTACAATGAGCAGTTCTTC	CASSSGTRSYNEQFF
.	TRBV7-8	.	TRBJ2-3	TGTGCCAGCAGCTTCCAGGGCACAGATACGCAGTATTTT	CASSFQGTDTQYF
once	TRBV4-3	TRBD2	TRBJ2-1	TGCGCCAGCAGCCGTTATAGCGGGGGGGTTTACAATGAGCAGTTCTTC	CASSRYSGGVYNEQFF
.	TRBV20-1	TRBD1	TRBJ2-3	TGCAGTACAAGGACAGGGGAGGCAGATACGCAGTATTTT	CSTRTGEADTQYF
.	TRBV27	.	TRBJ1-2	TGTGCCAGCAGTCCCTATAAGGCTAACTATGGCTACACCTTC	CASSPYKANYGYTF
few	TRBV6-6	.	TRBJ1-5	TGTGCCAGCAGTTACCTGGCAAGTAATCAGCCCCAGCATTTT	CASSYLASNQPQHF
.	TRBV28	TRBD1	TRBJ2-2	TGTGCCAGCAGACACGGGACAGCCAGCACCGGGGAGCTGTTTTTT	CASRHGTASTGELFF
.	TRBV5-4	TRBD1	TRBJ1-2	TGTGCCAGCAGCGACGGGACAGGGGGCCACTATGGCTACACCTTC	CASSDGTGGHYGYTF
.	TRBV7-8	.	TRBJ1-2	TGTGCCAGCAGCCAAGACCTCGGGTACTATGGCTACACCTTC	CASSQDLGYYGYTF
.	TRBV27	TRBD2	TRBJ2-6	TGTGCCAGCAGTTTATACCTAGCGGCTGGGGCCAACGTCCTGACTTTC	CASSLYLAAGANVLTF
.	TRBV20-1	.	TRBJ2-7	TGCAGTGCTAGAGAACACGAAGGGTCTGCCTACGAGCAGTACTTC	CSAREHEGSAYEQYF
.	TRBV15	.	TRBJ2-5	TGTGCCACCAGCAGAGACAGGGAAGTATTAGAGACCCAGTACTTC	CATSRDREVLETQYF
.	TRBV11-2	.	TRBJ2-1	TGTGCCAGCAGCGGCGGGGCAGGGGCGAATTATGAGCAGTTCTTC	CASSGGAGANYEQFF
.	TRBV6-5	.	TRBJ1-2	TGTGCCAGCAGTTACTCGAATGCGGATATCATCTATGGCTACACCTTC	CASSYSNADIIYGYTF
.	TRBV14	TRBD2	TRBJ2-7	TGTGCCAGCAGCCAAGCGACGGGACTAGCGGGATCCCACGAGCAGTACTTC	CASSQATGLAGSHEQYF
.	TRBV6-5	.	TRBJ2-3	TGTGCCAGCAGACTCGTACGGTATAGCACAGATACGCAGTATTTT	CASRLVRYSTDTQYF
few	TRBV29-1	TRBD1	TRBJ2-7	TGCAGCGTTGAGAGGACAGGGGATGGAGGCGAGCAGTACTTC	CSVERTGDGGEQYF
once	TRBV7-9	.	TRBJ2-1	TGTGCCAGCAGCTTAACACCGAACAATGAGCAGTTCTTC	CASSLTPNNEQFF
.	TRBV6-2/TRBV6-3	.	TRBJ2-2	TGTGCCAGCAGCAAAGACAATACGAACACCGGGGAGCTGTTTTTT	CASSKDNTNTGELFF
.	TRBV5-1	.	TRBJ1-2	TGCGCCAGCAGCTTGGAGGCAGGGCCAAGGGGCTACACCTTC	CASSLEAGPRGYTF
.	TRBV16	.	TRBJ2-1	TGTGCCAGCAGCCACCTGGAGGGGGTGGTGAATGAGCAGTTCTTC	CASSHLEGVVNEQFF
few	TRBV3-1	.	TRBJ2-7	TGTGCCAGCAGCCAAGAAGGGTATTCGGGGGAGCAGTACTTC	CASSQEGYSGEQYF
.	TRBV6-5	.	TRBJ2-5	TGTGCCAGCACCACCTCTCGGGGCCCCCAAGAGACCCAGTACTTC	CASTTSRGPQETQYF
.	TRBV5-6	.	TRBJ1-6	TGTGCCAGCAGCTTCTGGGCCAGGGGAAATTCACCCCTCCACTTT	CASSFWARGNSPLHF